These 22 T cell receptor beta chains originate from one sample sequenced in a study of identical twins. TCRdb re-called the 5' RACE reads with MiXCR, one entry per CDR3 protein. The table records hundreds of thousands of distinct CDR3 sequences, 8.5% to 9.5% of them present only once. Another study also made use of these data, one on yellow fever vaccine responses in identical twins.

Sample: PBMCs. The receptors stem from a woman younger than 30 in good health.

This clonotype was picked up a small number of times. The J gene is TRBJ1-5, the V gene TRBV6-2 or TRBV6-3, with TRBD1 as a possible D gene (5 bases). Germline CDR1 is MNHEY and CDR2 is SVGEGT. The CDR3 runs 15 residues. Deletions cut 8 bases from V and 2 bases from J, with 16 bases between. CDR3 loop: CASVEGTLGNQPQHF. CDR3 nucleotides: TGTGCCAGCGTAGAGGGGACCTTGGGCAATCAGCCCCAGCATTTT.

At least ten counts were recorded for this clonotype. The chain combines TRBV4-3 with TRBJ2-3; D call uncertain. The CDR3 has 17 residues. Germline V gives CDR1 LGHNA, CDR2 YSLEER. V shed 0 bases and J shed 2 bases, with 15 bases lying between them. As DNA, the CDR3 is TGCGCCAGCAGCCAAGAGGTGTACGGACGAGACACAGATACGCAGTATTTT. Its protein is CASSQEVYGRDTDTQYF.

In this sample, this clonotype turned up a few times. This chain uses TRBV5-1 with TRBJ1-6; D remains unclear. Germline V CDR1 and CDR2: SGHRS, YFSETQ. This CDR3 is 18 amino acids long. V dropped 2 bases and J dropped 5 bases, with 20 bases sitting between them. The chain's CDR3 is CASSFVGVPGGNNSPLHF. DNA of the CDR3: TGCGCCAGCAGCTTTGTTGGGGTACCGGGCGGCAATAATTCACCCCTCCACTTT.

V gene TRBV4-1 combines with J gene TRBJ1-1; a weak D match, TRBD1 (6 bases). CDR3 length: 15 amino acids. In germline, CDR1 is MGHRA, CDR2 YSYEKL. Trimming pared 0 bases from V and 7 bases from J, leaving 15 bases between. The CDR3 region has the DNA TGCGCCAGCAGCCAAGAGGGGACTCAAGGGGGTGAAGCTTTCTTT. Its protein product is CASSQEGTQGGEAFF.

This clonotype turned up a few times. The gene calls are TRBV3-1 and TRBJ2-7, with D possibly being TRBD1 (7 bases). The V gene's germline CDR1 is LGHDT and CDR2 YNNKEL (reference sequence). Trimming removed 2 bases from V and 3 bases from J, with 17 bases in between. CDR3 size: 16 residues. The DNA for the CDR3 is TGTGCCAGCAGCCAAAGAGCCCCAGGGGGGATCTACGAGCAGTACTTC. Protein product: CASSQRAPGGIYEQYF.

This clonotype came up many times. The rearrangement joins TRBV28 to TRBJ1-1; tentatively, D is TRBD1 (5 bases). Germline V gives CDR1 MDHEN, CDR2 SYDVKM. The CDR3 spans 14 residues. V was cut by 5 bases and J by 4 bases, with 14 bases left in between. The DNA for the CDR3 is TGTGCCAGCAGTGGGGTTGGGGGTCTCACTGAAGCTTTCTTT. Protein product: CASSGVGGLTEAFF. Full variable domain (remainder filled in from reference TRBV28 and TRBJ1-1): DVKVTQSSRYLVKRTGEKVFLECVQDMDHENMFWYRQDPGLGLRLIYFSYDVKMKEKGDIPEGYSVSREKKERFSLILESASTNQTSMYLCASSGVGGLTEAFFGQGTRLTVV.

This clonotype has more than one count but fewer than ten. V and J are TRBV20-1 and TRBJ2-5; 12 bases are shared with TRBD2. Germline CDR1 DFQATT, CDR2 SNEGSKA (reference sequence). The CDR3 has 14 amino acids. V shed 4 bases, J shed 5 bases, and the junction held 5 bases outside the gene matches. CDR3 DNA: TGCAGTGCTACTAGCGGGGGGGCAACTGAGACCCAGTACTTC. It encodes CSATSGGATETQYF.

This clonotype showed up just a few times. The chain recombines TRBV5-5 with TRBJ2-7; 7 bases agree with TRBD1. The CDR3 is 14 residues long. Germline CDR1 reads SGHKS; CDR2 reads YYEKEE (reference sequence). Trimming cost V 2 bases and J 5 bases; bases outside gene matches: 7. The CDR3 DNA is TGTGCCAGCAGCTTTTTAGACAGGGCCCACGAGCAGTACTTC. Its translation is CASSFLDRAHEQYF.

This clonotype has just a few counts. In DNA form, the CDR3 reads TGTGCCACCAGCAGAGATCCACCAACAGGGTTGAGGACAGATACGCAGTATTTT. Amino acid sequence: CATSRDPPTGLRTDTQYF. This chain joins TRBV15 and TRBJ2-3, with D maybe TRBD1 (6 bases). Germline assignment: CDR1 LNHNV and CDR2 YYDKDF (reference sequence). Trimming removed 0 bases from V and 3 bases from J, with 19 bases in between. The length of the CDR3 is 18 residues.

The rearrangement uses TRBV6-5 and TRBJ2-3; TRBD1 or TRBD2 may be the D gene (5 bases each). This CDR3 is 18 amino acids long. Germline values: CDR1 MNHEY, CDR2 SVGAGI. Trimming stripped 0 bases from V and 0 bases from J, with 16 bases between. Here the CDR3 reads CASSYSRGQGSSTDTQYF. CDR3 in DNA: TGTGCCAGCAGTTACTCGAGAGGGCAGGGCTCTAGCACAGATACGCAGTATTTT.

This clonotype showed up just a few times. The chain carries TRBV27 and TRBJ2-1, with TRBD2 identical over 8 bases. CDR1 is MNHEY, CDR2 SMNVEV, per germline (reference sequence). J lost 7 bases, V lost 5 bases, and 10 bases had no gene match. This CDR3 contains 15 residues. The CDR3: CASSLGAGGSNEQFF. In DNA, the CDR3 is TGTGCCAGCAGTCTGGGGGCGGGAGGATCTAATGAGCAGTTCTTC.

This clonotype was found many times. CDR3 region: CSASLHEQYF. The CDR3 nucleotides read TGCAGTGCTAGTCTCCACGAGCAGTACTTC. V is TRBV20-1 and J is TRBJ2-7; D unresolved. In germline, CDR1 is DFQATT, CDR2 SNEGSKA (reference sequence). The CDR3 extends over 10 amino acids. Trimming shortened V by 3 bases and J by 5 bases, and 5 bases separated the two germline ends.

This clonotype was recorded many times. The rearrangement joins TRBV10-3 to TRBJ1-1, with TRBD1 as a possible D gene (5 bases). CDR3 size: 13 residues. The V gene lost 6 bases and the J gene lost 6 bases, with 14 bases spanning the gap. The germline V gene encodes CDR1 ENHRY and CDR2 SYGVKD. The CDR3 DNA reads TGTGCCATCAGCGTCGGACAAGTCGCTGAAGCTTTCTTT. Translating it yields CAISVGQVAEAFF.

The chain is built from TRBV5-1 and TRBJ2-7; D remains ambiguous. The length of the CDR3 is 16 residues. Trimming cost V 0 bases and J 3 bases, with 16 bases left between them. CDR1 and CDR2 from the germline V gene are SGHRS and YFSETQ. The CDR3, as DNA: TGCGCCAGCAGCTTGGGGCCCACGGGTTGGAGCTACGAGCAGTACTTC. Protein: CASSLGPTGWSYEQYF.

This clonotype was found a few times. The rearrangement uses TRBV4-3 and TRBJ2-5; D is undetermined. The CDR3 is 15 amino acids. V lost 0 bases, J lost 5 bases, and 13 bases lay in between. Germline CDR1 and CDR2: LGHNA and YSLEER. The chain's CDR3 is CASSQEMSTTETQYF. The CDR3 DNA is TGCGCCAGCAGCCAAGAAATGTCCACCACGGAGACCCAGTACTTC.

A single count supports this clonotype. The junction shows a germline mismatch at one end, possibly a read error. V gene TRBV20-1 combines with J gene TRBJ2-7, with 9 nucleotides matching TRBD2. Germline CDR1 is DFQATT and CDR2 is SNEGSKA (reference sequence). The CDR3 covers 15 residues. CDR3 region: CCAIESRGLASEQYF. Here the CDR3 DNA reads TGCTGTGCTATAGAGTCTAGGGGACTAGCCTCCGAGCAGTACTTC.

This clonotype was seen repeatedly, ten times or more. The chain couples TRBV27 to TRBJ2-4, with 9 bases matching TRBD1. V trimming: 5 bases; J trimming: 9 bases; junction bases outside the gene matches: 14. The CDR3 runs 16 residues. Germline lookup yields CDR1 MNHEY and CDR2 SMNVEV (reference sequence). CDR3 sequence reads: CASSPGQGRVNSIQYF. The CDR3 DNA follows: TGTGCCAGCAGTCCCGGACAGGGGAGAGTCAATAGCATTCAGTACTTC.

Many counts were recorded for this clonotype. This chain connects TRBV4-2 to TRBJ2-7; 10 bases agree with TRBD2. Germline V gives CDR1 LGHNA, CDR2 YNFKEQ. The junction had 8 bases not matched to a gene; V was cut back by 0 bases and J by 6 bases. There are 16 residues in the CDR3. The CDR3 is CASSQDRGSGGIEQYF. The CDR3 DNA sequence: TGTGCCAGCAGCCAAGATCGTGGTAGCGGGGGGATCGAGCAGTACTTC.

This clonotype was picked up a small number of times. The chain joins TRBV9 to TRBJ2-1; 13 bases are shared with TRBD2. The V segment lost 3 bases and the J segment 6 bases; nucleotides outside the gene matches: 12. The V gene's germline CDR1 is SGDLS and CDR2 YYNGEE. This CDR3 comprises 18 residues. The CDR3 DNA follows: TGTGCCAGCAGCGACACTAGCGGGGGGGCCTATGTGCGCAATGAGCAGTTCTTC. Its translation is CASSDTSGGAYVRNEQFF. Filled out from reference TRBV9 and TRBJ2-1, the complete variable domain reads DSGVTQTPKHLITATGQRVTLRCSPRSGDLSVYWYQQSLDQGLQFLIQYYNGEERAKGNILERFSAQQFPDLHSELNLSSLELGDSALYFCASSDTSGGAYVRNEQFFGPGTRLTVL.

In this sample, this clonotype turned up a few times. The gene calls are TRBV21-1 and TRBJ2-7; the table's D call, TRBD2, was not checked against the DNA. TRBV21-1 is a documented pseudogene. The CDR3 totals 15 residues. CDR3 nucleotides: TGTGCCAGCAGCAAAGGACTAGCGGGGACCTACGAGCAGTACTTC. As protein: CASSKGLAGTYEQYF.

This clonotype was observed a few times. V is TRBV11-2 and J is TRBJ2-3; D is ambiguous. Per the germline V gene, CDR1 is SGHAT and CDR2 is FQNNGV. The V gene lost 7 bases and the J gene lost 3 bases, with 17 bases spanning the gap. The CDR3 loop spans 15 amino acids. The CDR3 here is CASTRLGEKTDTQYF. The CDR3 nucleotides read TGTGCCAGCACTCGTCTTGGGGAAAAGACAGATACGCAGTATTTT.

The rearrangement links TRBV3-1 to TRBJ2-3, with a tentative D call TRBD2 (6 bases). Looked up from germline, CDR1 is LGHDT and CDR2 is YNNKEL (reference sequence). This CDR3 is built from 16 residues. Trimming took off 2 bases at V and 6 bases at J, with 18 bases between the two ends. The CDR3 DNA reads as TGTGCCAGCAGCCAAAGAACCACGGGACTTAAGGATACGCAGTATTTT. It is translated as CASSQRTTGLKDTQYF.